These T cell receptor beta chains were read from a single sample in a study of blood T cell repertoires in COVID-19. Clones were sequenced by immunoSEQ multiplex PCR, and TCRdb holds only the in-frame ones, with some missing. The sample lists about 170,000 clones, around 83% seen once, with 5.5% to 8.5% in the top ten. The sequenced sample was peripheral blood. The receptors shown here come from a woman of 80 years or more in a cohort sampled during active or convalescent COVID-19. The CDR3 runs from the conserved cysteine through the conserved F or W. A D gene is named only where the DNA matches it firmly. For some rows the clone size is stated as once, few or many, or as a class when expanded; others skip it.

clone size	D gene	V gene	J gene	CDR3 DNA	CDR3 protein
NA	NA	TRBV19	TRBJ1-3	TGTGCCAGTAGTCTCTCTGGAAACACCATATATTTT	CASSLSGNTIYF
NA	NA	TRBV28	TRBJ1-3	TGTGCCAGCAGTCCACAGGGATCTGGAAACACCATATATTTT	CASSPQGSGNTIYF
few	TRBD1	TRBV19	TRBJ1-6	TGTGCCAGTAGTATCACAGGGGTGGGGAATTCACCCCTCCACTTT	CASSITGVGNSPLHF
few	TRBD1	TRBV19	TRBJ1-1	TGTGCCAGTTCCGACAGGGGCGATCGAACTGAAGCTTTCTTT	CASSDRGDRTEAFF
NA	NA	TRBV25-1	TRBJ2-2	TGTGCCAGCAGTGAATGGGAGGAAAACACCGGGGAGCTGTTTTTT	CASSEWEENTGELFF
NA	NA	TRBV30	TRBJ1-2	TGTGCCTGGAGTGTAGGGGTTGACTATGGCTACACCTTC	CAWSVGVDYGYTF
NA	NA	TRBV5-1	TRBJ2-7	TGCGCCAGCAGCTTTCTTGGGGGCTCTCGATTTGGTTCCTACGAGCAGTACTTC	CASSFLGGSRFGSYEQYF
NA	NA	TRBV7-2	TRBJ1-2	TGTGCCAGCAGCTCATCGACAGGAAACTATGGCTACACCTTC	CASSSSTGNYGYTF
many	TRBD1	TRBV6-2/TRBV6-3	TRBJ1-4	TGTGCCAGCAGCAGTGGACAGGCTAATGAAAAACTGTTTTTT	CASSSGQANEKLFF
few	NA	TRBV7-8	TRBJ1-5	TGTGCCAGCAGCTTATCATATGGGGGGAATCAGCCCCAGCATTTT	CASSLSYGGNQPQHF
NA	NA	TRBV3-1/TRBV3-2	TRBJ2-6	TGTGCCAGCAGCCAAGGCGCTGGGGCCAACGTCCTGACTTTC	CASSQGAGANVLTF